This TCR beta chain comes out of a study of blood T cell repertoires in COVID-19. The CDR3 contains 14 residues. Between the trimmed V and J ends, which lost 4 bases and 5 bases, there was a span of 15 bases. Per germline, CDR1 SGHNT and CDR2 YYREEE (reference sequence). This clone came up a few times. Libraries were prepared by immunoSEQ multiplex PCR; TCRdb keeps only in-frame clonotypes and omits some of them. The sample lists fewer than 300,000 clones; around 92% were seen once. The receptor was isolated from a person aged 18 to 29 with COVID-19, enrolled during active disease. The sample comprised peripheral blood. The chain is built from TRBV5-4 and TRBJ2-5; tentatively, D is TRBD1 (6 bases). CDR3 amino acids: CASSGGQMMETQYF. Written as DNA, the CDR3 is TGTGCCAGCAGCGGCGGACAGATGATGGAGACCCAGTACTTC.